These 27 T cell receptor beta chains came from one sample sequenced in a study of graft-versus-host responses after intestinal transplantation. Method: immunoSEQ multiplex PCR; TCRdb's copy keeps in-frame clones and lacks some. The top ten hold roughly 1.2% of the sample, which has 85,000 to 110,000 clones, 80% to 95% seen once. These receptors lack a known antigen. Sequences were derived from unstimulated CD8+ T cells sorted from spleen or lymph node cells, sampled before intestinal transplant. Every receptor here comes from a human donor who received an intestinal transplant.

This chain joins TRBV19 and TRBJ2-7; 10 bases align to TRBD1. With V trimmed by 1 base and J by 6 bases, 0 bases remained unmatched. The CDR3 extends over 13 amino acids. Germline assignment: CDR1 LNHDA and CDR2 SQIVND (reference sequence). The DNA of the CDR3 is TGTGCCAGTAGTATAGGGACAGGGGGCGAGCAGTACTTC. The encoded protein is CASSIGTGGEQYF. Drawing the rest from reference TRBV19 and TRBJ2-7, the complete variable domain is DGGITQSPKYLFRKEGQNVTLSCEQNLNHDAMYWYRQDPGQGLRLIYYSQIVNDFQKGDIAEGYSVSREKKESFPLTVTSAQKNPTAFYLCASSIGTGGEQYFGPGTRLTVT.

The V call is TRBV11-2, the J call TRBJ2-7, with 11 nucleotides matching TRBD1. CDR1 and CDR2 (germline): SGHAT, FQNNGV. V gave up 3 bases and J gave up 7 bases; unmatched junction bases: 11. This CDR3 comprises 16 residues. CDR3 nucleotide sequence: TGTGCCAGCAGCTTGGAATCGGACAGGGGGCTGTATGAGCAGTACTTC. It specifies CASSLESDRGLYEQYF.

This chain links TRBV7-2 with TRBJ1-1; D gene unclear. CDR1 and CDR2 (germline): SGHTA, FQGNSA. This CDR3 spans 14 amino acids. V was trimmed by 2 bases and J by 0 bases, leaving 7 bases between them. The CDR3 reads CASSLNFLNTEAFF. The CDR3, as DNA: TGTGCCAGCAGCTTAAATTTTTTGAACACTGAAGCTTTCTTT.

V is TRBV4-1 and J is TRBJ1-1, with D unclear. The CDR3 has 14 amino acids. Germline V gene lookup returns CDR1 MGHRA and CDR2 YSYEKL. The germline V and J ends were trimmed by 2 bases and 4 bases, with 11 bases remaining between them. Here the CDR3 reads CASSQIFSGTEAFF. CDR3 nucleotide sequence: TGCGCCAGCAGCCAAATATTCTCGGGCACTGAAGCTTTCTTT.

The chain uses TRBV5-1 and TRBJ2-1; 10 positions agree with TRBD1. The CDR3 has 15 residues. V lost 4 bases, J lost 9 bases, and 10 bases stayed unmatched. Per germline, CDR1 SGHRS and CDR2 YFSETQ. For the CDR3, the DNA is TGCGCCAGCAGCCATTCCACGACAGGGGGCGGTGAGCAGTTCTTC. It specifies CASSHSTTGGGEQFF. Full variable domain (rest looked up from reference TRBV5-1 and TRBJ2-1): KAGVTQTPRYLIKTRGQQVTLSCSPISGHRSVSWYQQTPGQGLQFLFEYFSETQRNKGNFPGRFSGRQFSNSRSEMNVSTLELGDSALYLCASSHSTTGGGEQFFGPGTRLTVL.

This chain uses TRBV27 with TRBJ2-6, with 10 bases fitting TRBD1. The CDR3 consists of 15 residues. Per germline, CDR1 MNHEY and CDR2 SMNVEV (reference sequence). The ends lost 9 bases at V and 3 bases at J; junction bases unmatched: 5. The CDR3 nucleotides are TGTGCCAGTAGACAGGGGGCTTATGGGGCCAACGTCCTGACTTTC. Amino acids: CASRQGAYGANVLTF.

This chain connects TRBV27 to TRBJ2-2; D not resolved. Trimming shortened V by 1 base and J by 8 bases, and 8 bases separated the two germline ends. There are 13 residues in the CDR3. The germline gives CDR1 MNHEY, CDR2 SMNVEV (reference sequence). CDR3 protein: CASSLLGWGELFF. In nucleotides, the CDR3 is TGTGCCAGCAGTTTATTGGGGTGGGGGGAGCTGTTTTTT.

J is TRBJ1-2 and V is TRBV27, with 8 bases matching TRBD1. The CDR3 loop spans 15 amino acids. Trimming at V came to 5 bases and at J to 1 base, leaving 6 bases not matched to a gene. CDR1 and CDR2 (germline): MNHEY, SMNVEV (reference sequence). The CDR3 spells CASSPKGQVNYGYTF. In DNA form, the CDR3 reads TGTGCCAGCAGTCCAAAGGGACAGGTTAACTATGGCTACACCTTC.

This clone was seen once. Here the CDR3 reads CASSEDASSGNTIYF. The CDR3 coding sequence is TGTGCCAGCAGTGAGGACGCCAGCTCTGGAAACACCATATATTTT. The chain uses TRBV2 and TRBJ1-3; no clear D. V was cut by 3 bases and J by 0 bases, with 9 bases left in between. This CDR3 region has 15 residues. From germline, CDR1 is SNHLY and CDR2 FYNNEI.

This clone appeared once. The chain couples TRBV4-1 to TRBJ1-2; D unresolved. There are 13 residues in the CDR3. Germline V CDR1 and CDR2: MGHRA, YSYEKL. Trimming took 3 bases from V and 7 from J, leaving 12 bases between them. The CDR3 reads CASSQAGSSGYTF. The CDR3 DNA is TGCGCCAGCAGCCAGGCCGGATCGTCTGGCTACACCTTC.

The genes are TRBV27 and TRBJ2-1, with TRBD1 matching over 12 bases. This CDR3 spans 18 amino acids. J was trimmed by 6 bases and V by 7 bases; bases with no gene match: 16. CDR1 is MNHEY and CDR2 is SMNVEV in the germline V gene (reference sequence). CDR3 amino acids: CASTSVTTGTGGFNEQFF. The CDR3 bases are TGTGCCAGCACCTCTGTTACTACCGGGACAGGGGGCTTCAATGAGCAGTTCTTC.

Only a few counts were recorded for this clone. The rearrangement uses TRBV10-3 and TRBJ2-1; 8 bases match TRBD1. With 2 bases clipped from V and 0 bases from J, the junction kept 9 bases outside the gene matches. Germline V gene data show CDR1 as ENHRY and CDR2 as SYGVKD. The CDR3 covers 18 residues. CDR3 protein: CAISEQGAKLSSYNEQFF. CDR3 DNA: TGTGCCATCAGTGAGCAGGGGGCCAAGTTGAGCTCCTACAATGAGCAGTTCTTC.

A few counts support this clone. The J gene is TRBJ1-2, the V gene TRBV7-9; 9 bases fit TRBD1. The ends lost 1 base at V and 9 bases at J; junction bases unmatched: 6. Germline-derived CDR1 and CDR2 are SEHNR and FQNEAQ (reference sequence). The CDR3 spans 14 residues. The DNA of the CDR3 is TGTGCCAGCAGCTTAGTACAGGGGGCGTTGAGCTACACCTTC. It yields the protein CASSLVQGALSYTF.

The V gene is TRBV2, the J gene TRBJ2-7; perhaps D is TRBD1 or TRBD2 (6 bases each). This CDR3 is 13 amino acids long. Trimming pared 7 bases from V and 0 bases from J, leaving 10 bases between. The germline gives CDR1 SNHLY, CDR2 FYNNEI. CDR3 in amino acids: CASKGGSSYEQYF. CDR3 bases: TGTGCCAGCAAAGGGGGGAGCTCCTACGAGCAGTACTTC.

The chain links TRBV5-4 to TRBJ2-7; 8 bases line up with TRBD2. V was pared by 8 bases and J by 2 bases, with 12 bases of the junction left unmatched. The CDR3 contains 15 residues. CDR1 SGHNT and CDR2 YYREEE come from the germline V gene (reference sequence). The CDR3 spells CASLGGRGETYEQYF. CDR3 nucleotides: TGTGCCAGTCTCGGCGGGCGGGGGGAGACCTACGAGCAGTACTTC.

Comments on this clone: The same CDR3 also results from other DNA sequences found in this sample. V and J are TRBV5-1 and TRBJ2-2, with no clear D. The CDR3 is made up of 12 amino acids. CDR1 and CDR2 (germline): SGHRS, YFSETQ. V was trimmed by 0 bases and J by 6 bases, leaving 3 bases between them. CDR3 protein: CASSLVAGELFF. The CDR3 DNA reads TGCGCCAGCAGCTTGGTGGCCGGGGAGCTGTTTTTT.

The chain carries TRBV5-6 and TRBJ1-2; D gene unclear. This CDR3 region has 14 residues. V was trimmed by 4 bases and J by 1 base, leaving 11 bases between them. CDR1 is SGHDT and CDR2 is YYEEEE in the germline V gene. The CDR3 region is CASSPHSDNYGYTF. The CDR3 DNA follows: TGTGCCAGCAGCCCCCACAGTGATAACTATGGCTACACCTTC.

The chain employs TRBV7-3 and TRBJ2-1; no clear D gene. Trimming left V 5 bases short and J 4 bases short, with 12 bases between. There are 14 residues in the CDR3. Germline V CDR1 and CDR2: SGHTA, FQGTGA. CDR3 residues: CASSPSEVYNEQFF. CDR3 DNA sequence: TGTGCCAGCAGCCCGAGCGAAGTTTACAATGAGCAGTTCTTC.

This sequence joins TRBV27 and TRBJ1-4; TRBD1 matches 9 bases. Germline V lookup: CDR1 MNHEY, CDR2 SMNVEV (reference sequence). This CDR3 has 18 amino acids. The V gene end was trimmed by 6 bases and the J gene end by 7 bases; junction bases not matched to a gene: 18. CDR3 coding DNA: TGTGCCAGCAGGGGTCGCTTTGGGACAGGGCTAGTTTCTGAAAAACTGTTTTTT. It encodes CASRGRFGTGLVSEKLFF.

This sequence joins TRBV29-1 and TRBJ1-4; 7 bases are shared with TRBD1. The trim removed 7 bases at V and 13 bases at J, leaving 15 bases unmatched. The CDR3 length is 13 residues. Germline V CDR1 and CDR2: SQVTM, ANQGSEA. The CDR3 DNA sequence: TGCAGCGCCGAGACAGGGATGACTCCCGGACTGTTTTTT. Translating gives CSAETGMTPGLFF.

The chain recombines TRBV21-1 with TRBJ1-2. TRBV21-1 is classified as a pseudogene. CDR3 length equals 13 residues. CDR3 sequence: CASSKERHYGYTF. The CDR3 DNA follows: TGTGCCAGCAGCAAAGAGAGGCACTATGGCTACACCTTC.

The genes are TRBV29-1 and TRBJ2-1; 9 bases are shared with TRBD1. The germline V gene encodes CDR1 SQVTM and CDR2 ANQGSEA. The CDR3 is 14 amino acids. J lost 2 bases, V lost 7 bases, and 6 bases had no gene match. This CDR3 reads CSAFGQGTYNEQFF. The CDR3 nucleotides are TGCAGCGCCTTCGGACAGGGGACCTACAATGAGCAGTTCTTC.

V usage is TRBV6-7 and J usage is TRBJ2-3; D gene uncertain. TRBV6-7 is classed as an ORF, of uncertain function. V lost 7 bases and J 1 base, leaving 9 bases between the germline ends. The CDR3 is 13 residues long. CDR3 nucleotide sequence: TGTGCCAGCAAGAGGCGGTGCACAGATACGCAGTATTTT. The encoded protein is CASKRRCTDTQYF.

The chain combines TRBV7-8 with TRBJ1-4; D remains unclear. The V gene's germline CDR1 is SGHVS and CDR2 FQNEAQ. This CDR3 is built from 15 residues. Trimming pared 2 bases from V and 7 bases from J, leaving 14 bases between. The CDR3 spells CASSLNTPSGEKLFF. The CDR3 bases are TGTGCCAGCAGCTTAAACACCCCCTCTGGTGAAAAACTGTTTTTT.

This clone appeared a single time. The V and J genes are TRBV2 and TRBJ1-6, with D unresolved. V was clipped by 6 bases and J by 2 bases, with 11 bases between them. This CDR3 has 15 residues. The germline V gene has CDR1 SNHLY and CDR2 FYNNEI. The CDR3 spells CASSPSAAYNSPLHF. The CDR3 coding sequence is TGTGCCAGCAGCCCGTCGGCAGCCTATAATTCACCCCTCCACTTT.

CDR3 coding DNA: TGCGCCAGCAGCCAAGTAACCACCTCGGGTGAGCAGTTCTTC. It encodes CASSQVTTSGEQFF. The V gene is TRBV4-1, the J gene TRBJ2-1; unclear D gene. Trimming left V 1 base short and J 9 bases short, with 13 bases between. The CDR3 has 14 amino acids. Germline CDR1 reads MGHRA; CDR2 reads YSYEKL.

The chain employs TRBV4-1 and TRBJ2-3, with a possible D match to TRBD1 (5 bases). CDR3 length: 17 residues. In germline, CDR1 is MGHRA, CDR2 YSYEKL. V lost 4 bases to trimming and J lost 1 base, with 18 bases between them. The CDR3 sequence is CASSLLTRWGRTDTQYF. The CDR3 nucleotides are TGCGCCAGCAGCCTCCTTACGCGGTGGGGCCGCACAGATACGCAGTATTTT.